The 28 T cell receptor beta chains listed next were all sequenced from one sample in a study of blood T cell repertoires in COVID-19. The assay was immunoSEQ multiplex PCR, and TCRdb's table has in-frame clones only and misses some. The table shows 100,000 to 150,000 clones, with 81% occurring only once. Source material: peripheral blood. The receptor source for this set is a man in his thirties or forties with COVID-19, enrolled during active disease.

The chain joins TRBV29-1 to TRBJ1-4, with 8 bases that match TRBD1. With 7 bases clipped from V and 6 bases from J, the junction kept 10 bases outside the gene matches. The germline CDR1 and CDR2 sequences are SQVTM and ANQGSEA. The CDR3 extends over 14 amino acids. As DNA, the CDR3 is TGCAGCGCAGCCTCCCAGGGGGCGTATGAAAAACTGTTTTTT. The encoded protein is CSAASQGAYEKLFF.

The chain employs TRBV5-4 and TRBJ1-2; D not resolved. Trimming removed 2 bases from V and 3 bases from J, with 11 bases in between. Looked up from germline, CDR1 is SGHNT and CDR2 is YYREEE (reference sequence). CDR3 length: 14 residues. CDR3 loop: CASSFKGVDYGYTF. In DNA, the CDR3 is TGTGCCAGCAGCTTTAAGGGAGTCGACTATGGCTACACCTTC.

The chain couples TRBV19 to TRBJ1-2; 7 positions agree with TRBD1. The junction had 4 bases not matched to a gene; V was cut back by 3 bases and J by 3 bases. This CDR3 contains 14 residues. In germline, CDR1 is LNHDA, CDR2 SQIVND (reference sequence). Written as DNA, the CDR3 is TGTGCCAGTAGTATTCACGACAGGGACTATGGCTACACCTTC. It is translated as CASSIHDRDYGYTF.

V gene TRBV4-1 combines with J gene TRBJ2-7; 8 bases are shared with TRBD1. This CDR3 is built from 16 residues. In germline, CDR1 is MGHRA, CDR2 YSYEKL. The junction had 9 bases not matched to a gene; V was cut back by 4 bases and J by 1 base. The CDR3, as DNA: TGCGCCAGCAGCCTCTCCGGACAGGGTAATTCCTACGAGCAGTACTTC. It encodes CASSLSGQGNSYEQYF.

This chain links TRBV5-3 with TRBJ1-5, with TRBD1 as a possible D gene (5 bases). TRBV5-3 is labeled an ORF, and its function is uncertain. The CDR3 consists of 15 residues. V lost 4 bases and J 7 bases, leaving 18 bases between the germline ends. CDR3 coding DNA: TGTGCCAGAAGCGATTGGGAGGGGCCGGGGCAGCCCCAGCATTTT. Translated, it gives CARSDWEGPGQPQHF.

This clone was seen a handful of times. The V call is TRBV9, the J call TRBJ2-7, with D perhaps TRBD1 (5 bases). The germline V gene has CDR1 SGDLS and CDR2 YYNGEE. V was pared by 0 bases and J by 1 base, with 11 bases between. CDR3 length equals 15 residues. The CDR3 sequence is CASSVASDSSYEQYF. The CDR3 coding sequence is TGTGCCAGCAGCGTAGCTTCCGACAGTTCCTACGAGCAGTACTTC.

V and J are TRBV6-5 and TRBJ2-5; D is possibly TRBD2 (5 bases). CDR1 and CDR2 (germline): MNHEY, SVGAGI. The CDR3 totals 14 residues. Trimming pared 6 bases from V and 0 bases from J, leaving 11 bases between. Here the CDR3 DNA reads TGTGCCAGCAGCACGACGGGGTACCAAGAGACCCAGTACTTC. Its protein is CASSTTGYQETQYF.

The J gene is TRBJ1-3, the V gene TRBV11-1; D is unclear. The CDR3 is 13 residues long. Trimming cost V 4 bases and J 4 bases, with 8 bases left between them. From germline, CDR1 is SGHAT and CDR2 FQDESV (reference sequence). CDR3 in amino acids: CASSYTEGNTIYF. For the CDR3, the DNA is TGTGCCAGCAGCTACACGGAGGGAAACACCATATATTTT.

The chain has TRBV11-2 and TRBJ2-3; TRBD2 matches at 8 bases. In germline, CDR1 is SGHAT, CDR2 FQNNGV. This CDR3 region has 18 residues. The trim removed 3 bases at V and 4 bases at J, leaving 15 bases unmatched. The DNA of the CDR3 is TGTGCCAGCAGCTTGGGTCTGGGACGGGGGGGCTTGGCAGATACGCAGTATTTT. Translated: CASSLGLGRGGLADTQYF.

This rearrangement joins TRBV2 to TRBJ2-1, with a weak D call TRBD2 (5 bases). The CDR3 is 12 residues long. Germline CDR1 is SNHLY and CDR2 is FYNNEI. V shed 1 base and J shed 10 bases, with 8 bases lying between them. The CDR3 DNA reads as TGTGCCAGCAGTGAAGGAGACTACGAGCAGTTCTTC. Protein sequence: CASSEGDYEQFF.

V and J are TRBV28 and TRBJ1-1; a weak D match, TRBD1 (6 bases). Trimming cost V 3 bases and J 3 bases, with 14 bases left between them. Germline V lookup: CDR1 MDHEN, CDR2 SYDVKM. The CDR3 loop spans 15 amino acids. The CDR3, as DNA: TGTGCCAGCAGTTTCCCAGGGGCGGGTCACACTGAAGCTTTCTTT. Translated: CASSFPGAGHTEAFF.

The chain recombines TRBV5-6 with TRBJ1-2, with TRBD1 as a possible D gene (5 bases). This CDR3 has 15 residues. V was trimmed by 1 base and J by 0 bases, leaving 10 bases between them. The germline V gene has CDR1 SGHDT and CDR2 YYEEEE. As DNA, the CDR3 is TGTGCCAGCAGCTTGCGGACACCAGCTAACTATGGCTACACCTTC. Amino acid sequence: CASSLRTPANYGYTF.

Only one count was recorded for this clone. The chain combines TRBV9 with TRBJ2-5; 13 bases line up with TRBD2. Germline CDR1 is SGDLS and CDR2 is YYNGEE. The CDR3 covers 15 residues. V shed 3 bases and J 5 bases; nucleotides not matched to a gene: 4. CDR3 sequence (DNA): TGTGCCAGCAGCGAACTAGCGGGGGGGCGGGAGACCCAGTACTTC. Translated: CASSELAGGRETQYF.

V and J are TRBV6-5 and TRBJ2-7; D ambiguous. The germline V gene encodes CDR1 MNHEY and CDR2 SVGAGI. V lost 4 bases, J lost 1 base, and 14 bases lay in between. The CDR3 covers 15 residues. CDR3 sequence reads: CASSFSWQKSYEQYF. The CDR3 DNA sequence: TGTGCCAGCAGTTTTTCCTGGCAGAAGTCCTACGAGCAGTACTTC.

In nucleotides, the CDR3 is TGTGCCATCCGGCGGGATAGCAATCAGCCCCAGCATTTT. Encoded protein: CAIRRDSNQPQHF. This chain joins TRBV10-3 and TRBJ1-5; D remains ambiguous. The CDR3 loop spans 13 amino acids. Trimming left V 8 bases short and J 0 bases short, with 8 bases between. Germline V gene lookup returns CDR1 ENHRY and CDR2 SYGVKD.

The chain joins TRBV30 to TRBJ1-4; 9 nucleotides line up with TRBD1. J was trimmed by 8 bases and V by 2 bases; bases with no gene match: 6. Germline loops: CDR1 GTSNPN, CDR2 SVGIG (reference sequence). This CDR3 contains 14 residues. The CDR3 spells CAWSWGQGPEKLFF. For the CDR3, the DNA is TGTGCCTGGAGTTGGGGACAGGGTCCGGAAAAACTGTTTTTT. The full variable domain, completed using reference TRBV30 and TRBJ1-4, is SQTIHQWPATLVQPVGSPLSLECTVEGTSNPNLYWYRQAAGRGLQLLFYSVGIGQISSEVPQNLSASRPQDRQFILSSKKLLLSDSGFYLCAWSWGQGPEKLFFGSGTQLSVL.

The genes are TRBV5-1 and TRBJ2-3; 10 bases match TRBD2. V trimming: 2 bases; J trimming: 2 bases; junction bases outside the gene matches: 11. The CDR3 runs 18 residues. Germline V lookup: CDR1 SGHRS, CDR2 YFSETQ. The DNA of the CDR3 is TGCGCCAGCAGCTTAGCTAGCGGGAGCGCTCTGAACACAGATACGCAGTATTTT. Amino acids: CASSLASGSALNTDTQYF.

The chain has TRBV12-2 and TRBJ2-7; the table's D call, TRBD1, was not checked against the DNA. TRBV12-2 is designated a pseudogene. This CDR3 comprises 18 residues. For the CDR3, the DNA is TGTGCAAGTCGCTTTCCTCCCGGGGGGGACAGGGTGTCCTACGAGCAGTACTTC. Protein sequence: CASRFPPGGDRVSYEQYF.

This clone was found once. The chain joins TRBV24-1 to TRBJ2-1, with 8 positions matching TRBD1. This CDR3 comprises 16 residues. V trimming: 3 bases; J trimming: 0 bases; junction bases outside the gene matches: 3. Germline V gene sequence: CDR1 KGHDR, CDR2 SFDVKD. The CDR3 reads CATSDRQGSSYNEQFF. CDR3 coding DNA: TGTGCCACCAGTGATCGACAGGGGAGCTCCTACAATGAGCAGTTCTTC.

This chain links TRBV6-5 with TRBJ1-2; TRBD1 might be the D (5 bases). V lost 7 bases to trimming and J lost 4 bases, with 13 bases between them. The germline V gene has CDR1 MNHEY and CDR2 SVGAGI. This CDR3 is 13 amino acids long. CDR3 residues: CASTMTAPYGYTF. CDR3 DNA: TGTGCCAGCACCATGACAGCCCCCTATGGCTACACCTTC.

The rearrangement uses TRBV20-1 and TRBJ1-1; D may be TRBD1 (5 bases). CDR1 DFQATT and CDR2 SNEGSKA come from the germline V gene (reference sequence). The CDR3 contains 9 residues. Trimming cost V 6 bases and J 6 bases, with 5 bases left between them. CDR3 nucleotide sequence: TGCAGTGCACAGGCTGAAGCTTTCTTT. Translation gives CSAQAEAFF.

Only a few counts were recorded for this clone. The rearrangement links TRBV4-3 to TRBJ1-6; D is uncertain. This CDR3 contains 15 residues. Germline V gene lookup returns CDR1 LGHNA and CDR2 YSLEER. The germline V and J ends were trimmed by 4 bases and 6 bases, with 13 bases remaining between them. The DNA for the CDR3 is TGCGCCAGCAGCCCCTGGCCCAGTTTTAATTCACCCCTCCACTTT. Amino acids: CASSPWPSFNSPLHF.

The chain is built from TRBV10-3 and TRBJ2-5, with D possibly matching TRBD1 (6 bases). The V gene's germline CDR1 is ENHRY and CDR2 SYGVKD. Trimming cost V 5 bases and J 2 bases, with 18 bases left between them. The CDR3 consists of 16 residues. DNA for the CDR3: TGTGCCATCAGTCCCGGGCCCAGGGGTGGACAAGAGACCCAGTACTTC. Its translation is CAISPGPRGGQETQYF.

The chain carries TRBV6-1 and TRBJ1-5; possibly TRBD1 for D (5 bases). The CDR3 is 16 amino acids. Germline loops: CDR1 MNHNS, CDR2 SASEGT. The V gene lost 3 bases and the J gene lost 1 base, with 13 bases spanning the gap. CDR3 sequence (DNA): TGTGCCAGCAGTGACCAAGGGGTGTGGAGCAATCAGCCCCAGCATTTT. It encodes CASSDQGVWSNQPQHF.

Regarding this clone: At the DNA level, this CDR3 is encoded by other sequences in the same sample as well. The chain couples TRBV27 to TRBJ1-1, with D perhaps matching TRBD1 (6 bases). Trimming took off 3 bases at V and 2 bases at J, with 7 bases between the two ends. CDR3 length: 13 residues. Germline CDR1 reads MNHEY; CDR2 reads SMNVEV (reference sequence). The CDR3 spells CASSFRGNTEAFF. CDR3 in DNA: TGTGCCAGCAGTTTCAGGGGTAACACTGAAGCTTTCTTT.

This clone was observed a handful of times. The CDR3: CASSAGDRVHEQYF. In nucleotides, the CDR3 is TGTGCCAGCAGCGCAGGGGACAGGGTCCACGAGCAGTACTTC. The J gene is TRBJ2-7, the V gene TRBV5-5; 9 bases align to TRBD1. Germline V gives CDR1 SGHKS, CDR2 YYEKEE (reference sequence). This CDR3 has 14 residues. V gave up 4 bases and J gave up 5 bases; unmatched junction bases: 7.

The J gene is TRBJ2-1, the V gene TRBV6-5; D perhaps matches TRBD1 (7 bases). Per germline, CDR1 MNHEY and CDR2 SVGAGI. The germline V and J ends were trimmed by 2 bases and 8 bases, with 13 bases remaining between them. CDR3 length: 14 amino acids. The CDR3 spells CASSYARGAHEQFF. CDR3 coding DNA: TGTGCCAGCAGTTACGCCAGGGGGGCGCATGAGCAGTTCTTC.

The chain has TRBV4-1 and TRBJ1-6, with D maybe TRBD1 (6 bases). V lost 2 bases and J lost 7, with 12 bases in between. Germline CDR1 is MGHRA and CDR2 is YSYEKL. This CDR3 contains 15 residues. CDR3 sequence reads: CASSQKDRSNSPLHF. Here the CDR3 DNA reads TGCGCCAGCAGCCAAAAGGACAGATCCAATTCACCCCTCCACTTT.